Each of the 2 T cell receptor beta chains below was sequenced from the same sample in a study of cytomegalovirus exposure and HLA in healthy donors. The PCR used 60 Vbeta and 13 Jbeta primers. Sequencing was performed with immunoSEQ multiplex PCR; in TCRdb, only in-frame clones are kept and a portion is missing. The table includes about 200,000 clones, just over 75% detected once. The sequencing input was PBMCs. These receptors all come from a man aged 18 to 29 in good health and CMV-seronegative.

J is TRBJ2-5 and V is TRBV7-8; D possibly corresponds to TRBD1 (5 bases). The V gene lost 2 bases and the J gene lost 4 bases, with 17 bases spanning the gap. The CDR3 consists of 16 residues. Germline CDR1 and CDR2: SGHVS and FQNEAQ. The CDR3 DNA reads TGTGCCAGCAGCTTACGGACACCTAGTATCGCAGAGACCCAGTACTTC. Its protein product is CASSLRTPSIAETQYF.

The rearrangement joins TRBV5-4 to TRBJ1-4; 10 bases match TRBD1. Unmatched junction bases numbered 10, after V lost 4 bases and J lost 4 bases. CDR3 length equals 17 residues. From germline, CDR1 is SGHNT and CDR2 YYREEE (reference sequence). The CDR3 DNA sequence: TGTGCCAGCAGCACCCGGGACAGGGGAGGAATTAATGAAAAACTGTTTTTT. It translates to CASSTRDRGGINEKLFF.